This T cell receptor (beta chain) comes out of a study of blood T cell repertoires in COVID-19. This clone came up a few times. Seattle-derived patients entered the study during active infection and were followed longitudinally. TCRdb's table, derived via immunoSEQ multiplex PCR, lists solely in-frame clones and lacks some. The sample yields about 230,000 clones, 65% to 90% seen once. This TCR was recovered from a man aged 45 to 65 with COVID-19, enrolled during active disease. The sequenced sample consisted of peripheral blood.

The CDR3 here is CASSFAGYEQYF. In DNA, the CDR3 is TGTGCCAGCAGTTTCGCGGGCTACGAGCAGTACTTC. The J gene is TRBJ2-7, the V gene TRBV6-6; possible D gene TRBD2, 5 bases. Trimming removed 4 bases from V and 3 bases from J, with 7 bases in between. CDR3 length equals 12 residues. Germline V gives CDR1 MNHNY, CDR2 SVGAGI (reference sequence).